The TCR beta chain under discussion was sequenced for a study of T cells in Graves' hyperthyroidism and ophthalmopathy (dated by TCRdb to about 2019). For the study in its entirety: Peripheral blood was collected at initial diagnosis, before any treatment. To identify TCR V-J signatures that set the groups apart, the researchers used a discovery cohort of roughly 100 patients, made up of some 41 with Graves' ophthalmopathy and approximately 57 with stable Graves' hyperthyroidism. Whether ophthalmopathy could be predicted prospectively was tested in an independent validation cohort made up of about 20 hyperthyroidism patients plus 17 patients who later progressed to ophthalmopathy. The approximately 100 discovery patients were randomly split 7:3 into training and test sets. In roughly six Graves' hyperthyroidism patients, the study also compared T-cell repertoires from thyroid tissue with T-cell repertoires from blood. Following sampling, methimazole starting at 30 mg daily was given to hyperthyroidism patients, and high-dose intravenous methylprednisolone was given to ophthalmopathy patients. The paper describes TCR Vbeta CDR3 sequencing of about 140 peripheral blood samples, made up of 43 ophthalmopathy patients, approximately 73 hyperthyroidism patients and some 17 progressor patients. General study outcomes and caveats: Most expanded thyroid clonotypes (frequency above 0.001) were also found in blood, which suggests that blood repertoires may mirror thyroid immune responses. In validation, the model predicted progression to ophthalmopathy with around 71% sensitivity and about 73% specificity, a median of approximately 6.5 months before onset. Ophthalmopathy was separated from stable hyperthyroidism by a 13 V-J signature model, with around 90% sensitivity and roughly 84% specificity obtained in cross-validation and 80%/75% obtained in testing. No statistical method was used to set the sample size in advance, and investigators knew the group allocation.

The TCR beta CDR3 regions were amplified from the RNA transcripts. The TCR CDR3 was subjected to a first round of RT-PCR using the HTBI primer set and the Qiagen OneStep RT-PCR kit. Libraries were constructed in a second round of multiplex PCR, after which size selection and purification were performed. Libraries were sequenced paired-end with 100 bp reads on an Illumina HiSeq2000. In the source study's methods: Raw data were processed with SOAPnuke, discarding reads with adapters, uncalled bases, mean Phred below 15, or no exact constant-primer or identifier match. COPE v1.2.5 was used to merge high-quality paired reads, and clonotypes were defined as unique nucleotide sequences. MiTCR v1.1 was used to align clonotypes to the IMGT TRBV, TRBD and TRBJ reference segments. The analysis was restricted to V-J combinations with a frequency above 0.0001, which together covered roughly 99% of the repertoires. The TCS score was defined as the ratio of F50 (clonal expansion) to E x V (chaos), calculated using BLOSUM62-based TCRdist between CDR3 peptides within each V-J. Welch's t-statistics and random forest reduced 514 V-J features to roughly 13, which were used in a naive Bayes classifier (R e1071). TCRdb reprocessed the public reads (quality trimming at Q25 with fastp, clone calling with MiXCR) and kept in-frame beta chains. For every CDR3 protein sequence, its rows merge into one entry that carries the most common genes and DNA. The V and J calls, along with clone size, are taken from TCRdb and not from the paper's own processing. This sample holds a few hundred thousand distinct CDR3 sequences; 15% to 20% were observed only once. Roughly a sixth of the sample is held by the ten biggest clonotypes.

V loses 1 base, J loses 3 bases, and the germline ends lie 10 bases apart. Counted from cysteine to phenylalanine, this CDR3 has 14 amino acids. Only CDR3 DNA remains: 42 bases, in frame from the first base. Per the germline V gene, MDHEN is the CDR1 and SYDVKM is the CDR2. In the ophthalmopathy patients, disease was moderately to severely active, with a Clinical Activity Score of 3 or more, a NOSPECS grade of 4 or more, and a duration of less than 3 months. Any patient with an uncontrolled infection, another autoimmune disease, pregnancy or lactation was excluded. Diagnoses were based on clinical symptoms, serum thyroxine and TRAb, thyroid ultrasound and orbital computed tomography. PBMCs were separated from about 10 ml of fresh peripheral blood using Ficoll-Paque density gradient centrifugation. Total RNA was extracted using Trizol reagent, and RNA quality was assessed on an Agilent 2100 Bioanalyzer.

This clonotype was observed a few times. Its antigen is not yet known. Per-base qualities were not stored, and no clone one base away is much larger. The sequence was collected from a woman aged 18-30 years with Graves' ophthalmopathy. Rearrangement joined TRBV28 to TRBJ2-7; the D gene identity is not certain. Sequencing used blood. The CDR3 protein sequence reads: CASSLFVTYYEQYF. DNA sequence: TGTGCCAGCAGTTTATTTGTCACTTACTACGAGCAGTACTTC.